This T cell receptor (beta chain) emerged from a study of blood T cell repertoires in COVID-19. For the study at large: Both acute and convalescent COVID-19 samples were obtained from the United States, Italy and Spain. Nucleic acid was either cDNA or gDNA, and it came from T cells, B-cell-depleted T cells, or PBMCs.

The CDR3 spans 17 residues. Per the germline V gene, CDR1 is MNHEY and CDR2 is SMNVEV (reference sequence). V shed 2 bases and J 15 bases; nucleotides not matched to a gene: 19. Assay used: immunoSEQ multiplex PCR; TCRdb lists only in-frame clones, some missing. This table has 240,000 or so clones, roughly 80% appearing once. The genes are TRBV27 and TRBJ2-1; 10 bases match TRBD2. Sample: peripheral blood. The source of this sequence is a woman aged 60-70 years with active or convalescent COVID-19. This CDR3 is CASSLKGSGGAHPVRFF. The DNA for the CDR3 is TGTGCCAGCAGTTTAAAGGGAAGCGGGGGGGCTCACCCTGTGCGGTTCTTC.